This record concerns one T cell receptor beta chain sequence. Its antigen has not been determined. Germline is not matched at one junction end, which may reflect a read error. This sample is drawn from a study of cytomegalovirus exposure and HLA in healthy donors (dated by TCRdb to 2016 to 2017). General notes on the study: An earlier analysis of some 500 of the donors reported approximately 300 Gb of sequence data and approximately 110 million unique TCR beta sequences from about 179 million T cells. The number of donors typed differed by locus, with roughly 629-640 for A, B, C, DRB1 and DQB1, roughly 520 for DQA1, over 600 for DPA1, and some 470 for DPB1. Roughly five DR-DQ haplotypes were handled as single units for association and clustering because linkage in the cohort was strong. Among the roughly 370 genotyped donors, approximately 81% belonged to the genetic ancestry cluster associated with self-reported Caucasian donors. To predict cytomegalovirus infection status, the study combined high-throughput TCR immunosequencing, statistical association of individual TCRs with disease status, and machine learning. Rather than drawing on any new phenotypic data, the later analysis identified candidate immune exposures from TCR beta sequences and the way those sequences occurred across donors. Roughly 300 gigabases of sequencing data and tens of millions of unique TCR sequences were included in an early release covering several hundred HLA-typed donors. Donor age, sex, ethnicity and CMV serostatus were compiled alongside the repertoire data. On average, 235,054 unique TCR beta nucleotide sequences were sequenced per donor among roughly 430 genotyped donors of the cohort, with 15% to 20% of those sequences being non-productive. An earlier analysis of approximately 580 of the donors used high-throughput TCR beta sequencing to judge whether each TCR beta V gene segment behaved as functional or pseudogenic. The study profiled the T cell repertoires of hundreds of subjects by immunosequencing and related them to cytomegalovirus serostatus. HLA typing covered class I and class II loci at four-digit resolution. A later analysis re-examined previously published TCR beta repertoires from around 670 donors and added high-resolution HLA genotyping to investigate patterns of TCR occurrence. A later genetic analysis used genome-wide SNP genotypes for about three fifths of the 666 donors, treating that subset as a discovery cohort. Every discovery cohort repertoire had been produced on one sequencing platform. In addition to the first cohort of 650 to 750 subjects, a separate validation cohort of approximately 130 different subjects was used. The study aimed to test whether signatures of past pathogen exposure could be identified by cataloging public T cell receptors.

The cohort consisted of hundreds of healthy bone marrow donors. All cohort members were sampled while nominally healthy, although unrecorded immune exposures were likely present. The donor tested CMV seronegative, placing the donor among the approximately 360 seronegative members of the cohort. Each donor provided a peripheral blood sample, and peripheral blood mononuclear cells were used for TCR beta sequencing. The Qiagen DNeasy Blood Extraction Kit was used to extract genomic DNA from the blood cell samples. Broad study findings and their caveats: Roughly uniform sequencing depth across donors was assumed in presence/absence analyses, although this assumption may not hold. A further reported finding was that TCR beta sequences accurately predicted the HLA-A and HLA-B alleles for most subjects in the first cohort. The only immune exposure information available for the cohort was CMV serostatus. In an earlier analysis of around 600 of the donors, most TCR beta V segments were observed in productive rearrangements about 87% or about 30% of the time, broadly matching IMGT annotations. In a later analysis, the rate of TCR association differed among HLA loci, with DRB1 alleles having the most associated TCRs and HLA-C alleles having the fewest. The classifier was reported to diagnose cytomegalovirus status with high specificity and sensitivity in both the original and validation cohorts. In vitro tests confirmed that a few of the cytomegalovirus-associated TCR beta chains recognize cytomegalovirus antigens. A later analysis associated 16,951 TCR beta sequences with specific HLA alleles at a false discovery rate of 0.05. Across donors, most TCR sequences were observed very rarely, whereas some public TCRs were present in many individuals. The study listed approximately 160 TCR beta chains as associated with cytomegalovirus. The cohort was sequenced for TCR beta chains only, and without alpha or paired-chain data the features that could be detected were limited. HLA typing was unavailable for some donors at each locus, so association tests used only the typed subset. Several of the top co-occurrence clusters appeared to be linked to parvovirus B19, influenza, CMV and Epstein-Barr virus, according to a later analysis. Because counts were too low, around 18 rarely observed V segments, including chromosome 9 orphons, were left out of the earlier analysis of 587 of the donors. Compared with equally common non-associated chains, HLA-associated TCR beta chains in a later analysis were more clonally expanded and had lower generation probabilities. It was suggested by the authors that the approach could potentially be generalized to other disease states and immunological phenotypes. When HLA alleles, especially DR and DQ, strongly co-occurred, TCR associations were difficult to assign to individual alleles. The sequencing pipeline was judged likely to have produced a cluster of highly shared sequence variants as a technical artifact. A later analysis found that most CMV-associated TCR beta chains appeared HLA-restricted, with HLA associations seemingly driven largely by CMV exposure. An association between a missense DCLRE1C variant and V-gene and J-gene trimming of TCR beta chains was found in a later genetic analysis and replicated in an independent cohort. Linkage disequilibrium might explain the correlated functional status among segregating V segments, but an unknown experimental factor could not be ruled out. According to a later genetic analysis, donors in an Asian-associated ancestry cluster had fewer N-insertions in productive TCRs than the approximately 610-donor mean.

Receptor amplification or capture employed the immunoSEQ multiplex PCR assay. For the multiplex PCR, a mixture combining 60 forward primers for TCR Vbeta segments and 13 reverse primers for TCR Jbeta segments was used. Amplification of the CDR3 region of rearranged TCR beta genes was performed with a multiplex PCR assay on genomic DNA. Amplified TCR beta libraries were sequenced as 87-base-pair reads on the Illumina HiSeq System. The study's own analysis went as follows. A later analysis counted around 72 million unique TCR beta chains across the 700 or so repertoires, and about 10 million of these chains were shared by at least two donors. Raw reads were error-corrected and collapsed into unique sequences by a nearest-neighbor algorithm in which closely related sequences were merged to remove PCR and sequencing errors. CDR3 sequences were aligned to IMGT reference sequences to assign V, D and J gene segments. For a sequence to be retained, at least a six-nucleotide match to both a V gene segment and a J gene segment was required. A rearrangement counted as productive if the CDR3 had no stop codons and remained in frame with V and J, and every other rearrangement counted as non-productive. CDR3 was defined by IMGT convention, running from the second conserved V-encoded cysteine to the conserved J-encoded phenylalanine. In an earlier analysis of 500 to 650 of the donors, sequences lacking an unambiguous match to a single V gene segment were excluded. In an earlier analysis of some 590 of the donors, a V segment was called functional when productive rearrangements were above 56.7%, and segregating when the standard deviation between donors exceeded 5%. A statistical classification framework was built for diagnosing cytomegalovirus status from the catalog of TCR beta chain sequences. V and J gene assignment, in a later analysis, came from comparing TCR nucleotide sequences with IMGT/GENE-DB human TR gene sequences. A later analysis assigned CDR3 sequences and most-parsimonious VDJ recombination scenarios with the TCRdist pipeline. In a later analysis, every TCR beta chain was defined by the combination of its CDR3 amino acid sequence and its V-gene family, and reads without a unique V-gene family were dropped. As a way to deal with suspected cross-contamination and a sequencing artifact, a later analysis dropped approximately 570 nucleotide sequences that were highly shared and had low generation probability. A later analysis calculated a clonal expansion index for each public chain from normalized within-repertoire ranks of inferred template counts. Generation probabilities in a later analysis came from a VDJ recombination model fitted to out-of-frame rearrangements, and those results were checked against IGoR. In a later analysis, TCR-TCR, TCR-HLA and TCR-CMV co-occurrence was scored with hypergeometric tests, and a repertoire-size bias correction was applied to TCR pairs. A later analysis estimated false discovery rates by permuting HLA or CMV assignments 20 times. A later analysis grouped co-occurring TCRs with DBSCAN, adding TCRdist sequence similarity when clustering within HLA-allele-positive subsets. Co-occurrence clustering excluded repertoires with fewer than 30,000 or more than 120,000 public chains, plus five with anomalous nucleotide sharing. This immuneACCESS table, as held by TCRdb, lists in-frame sequences with V and J called but not all clones. Of the missing ones, under half trace to an unresolved V gene in checked studies; the others have no known cause. The V and J calls and clone size are taken from that table; D and trimming were inferred from the DNA. In all, the sample holds about 210,000 clones, and 86% of those were seen once. Clones ranked in the top ten supply around 0.3% of the sample.

The sample comprised PBMCs. This TCR was recovered from a woman aged 30 to 39 in good health and CMV-seronegative.

The CDR3 region has the sequence CASSLQGAAETQYF. Here is the DNA: TGTGCTAGCAGCTTACAGGGGGCCGCGGAGACCCAGTACTTC. The chain was built from TRBV7-7 and TRBJ2-5, with 9 central nucleotides matching TRBD1. From the cysteine through the phenylalanine, the CDR3 covers 14 amino acids. Only CDR3 DNA remains: 42 bases, in frame from the first base. CDR1 is given as SSHAT and CDR2 as FNYEAQ, both from the germline V gene (reference sequence).